This T cell receptor (beta chain) is drawn from a study of long-term antiretroviral therapy in people with HIV. Study-level background: Collection of the earliest samples took place about a decade ahead of the 2015 immediate-ART recommendation. Study-level results: When set beside controls, HIV repertoires had CDR3 length ranges that were narrower.

Every one of the participants with HIV received treatment in the United States. The cryopreserved samples used held about 0.95-10 million PBMC prior to extraction of DNA. This CDR3 has 14 residues. Between the trimmed V and J ends, which lost 10 bases and 4 bases, there was a span of 16 bases. Germline assignment: CDR1 MNHNS and CDR2 SASEGT. With survey level as its setting, the immunoSEQ assay was v3.0. Sequenced by immunoSEQ multiplex PCR; TCRdb stores in-frame clones only, minus some. In the table there are over 10,000 clones, 77% of which are singletons. Comments on this clone: Its antigen is undetermined.

The chain has TRBV6-1 and TRBJ2-2, with D possibly TRBD1 on 6 matching bases. The source is a woman between 40 and 50 years old with HIV. The sample in question was unsorted PBMCs, obtained 0.5 years before starting antiretroviral therapy. CDR3 nucleotide sequence: TGTGCCACCTCCGAGGGGGTTGGCACCGGGGAGCTGTTTTTT. Residues: CATSEGVGTGELFF.